This TCR beta chain was documented in a study of T cell responses to AZD1222 COVID-19 vaccine. Study in general: Second-dose intervals near 4 or 12 weeks were combined.

TCRdb's table, derived via immunoSEQ multiplex PCR, lists solely in-frame clones and lacks some. The top ten hold approximately 3.4% of the sample, which has roughly 130,000 clones, 80% to 95% seen once. This TCR came from an adult in good health. The source was peripheral blood, collected on day 0 of AZD1222 vaccination.

The CDR3 DNA reads TGTGCCAGCAGCTCGGACCGGAGCTCCTATAATTCACCCCTCCACTTT. Translation: CASSSDRSSYNSPLHF. The chain joins TRBV9 to TRBJ1-6; D not resolved. V was clipped by 4 bases and J by 0 bases, with 11 bases between them. Germline CDR1 reads SGDLS; CDR2 reads YYNGEE. This CDR3 region has 16 residues.